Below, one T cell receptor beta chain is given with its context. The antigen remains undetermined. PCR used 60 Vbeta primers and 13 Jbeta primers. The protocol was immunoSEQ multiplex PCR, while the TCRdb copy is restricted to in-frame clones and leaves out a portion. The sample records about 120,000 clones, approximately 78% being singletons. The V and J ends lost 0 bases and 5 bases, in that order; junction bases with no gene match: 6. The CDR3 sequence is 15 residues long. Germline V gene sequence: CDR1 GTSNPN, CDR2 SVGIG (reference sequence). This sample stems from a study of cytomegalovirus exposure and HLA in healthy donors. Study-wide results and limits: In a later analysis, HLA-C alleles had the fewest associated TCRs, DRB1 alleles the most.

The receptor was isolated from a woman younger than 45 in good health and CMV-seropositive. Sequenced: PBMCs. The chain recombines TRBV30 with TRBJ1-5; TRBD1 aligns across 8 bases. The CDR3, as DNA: TGTGCCTGGAGTGTAGGGCAGGGGGCCGATCAGCCCCAGCATTTT. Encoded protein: CAWSVGQGADQPQHF. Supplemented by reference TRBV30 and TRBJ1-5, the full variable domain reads SQTIHQWPATLVQPVGSPLSLECTVEGTSNPNLYWYRQAAGRGLQLLFYSVGIGQISSEVPQNLSASRPQDRQFILSSKKLLLSDSGFYLCAWSVGQGADQPQHFGDGTRLSIL.